The 14 T cell receptor beta chains listed next were all sequenced from one sample in a study of shared clonotypes between healthy human individuals. Naive-designated CD8 cells lacked CD45RO, were positively enriched for CCR7, and omitted terminally differentiated effector memory CD45RA+ cells. Sequenced by immunoSEQ multiplex PCR; TCRdb stores in-frame clones only, minus some. The data contain about 2 million clones, about 95% of them singletons. Sequenced: naive CD8+ T cells sorted from blood. These TCRs come from a man aged 18 to 35 in good health.

Details on this clone: Other nucleotide sequences in the sample specify the same CDR3. J is TRBJ2-2 and V is TRBV7-9; D not certain. The CDR3 consists of 12 residues. V lost 2 bases and J lost 5, with 3 bases in between. Per the germline V gene, CDR1 is SEHNR and CDR2 is FQNEAQ (reference sequence). The CDR3 region is CASSLYTGELFF. CDR3 sequence (DNA): TGTGCCAGCAGCTTATATACCGGGGAGCTGTTTTTT.

V usage is TRBV7-7 and J usage is TRBJ2-7, with TRBD2 matching 9 bases. Per germline, CDR1 SSHAT and CDR2 FNYEAQ (reference sequence). CDR3 length: 13 amino acids. In DNA form, the CDR3 reads TGTGCTAGCGCCGAACTAGCGGGTTACGAGCAGTACTTC. Residues: CASAELAGYEQYF.

This clone was found once. This sequence joins TRBV27 and TRBJ2-7, with D possibly matching TRBD2 (6 bases). The CDR3 has 14 amino acids. From germline, CDR1 is MNHEY and CDR2 SMNVEV (reference sequence). V lost 5 bases and J 2 bases, leaving 13 bases between the germline ends. As DNA, the CDR3 is TGTGCCAGCAGTCCCGGGGGAAACCCCTACGAGCAGTACTTC. Amino acids: CASSPGGNPYEQYF.

The rearrangement uses TRBV27 and TRBJ2-7; 8 bases align to TRBD2. This CDR3 is built from 14 residues. Trimming at V came to 5 bases and at J to 3 bases, leaving 6 bases not matched to a gene. CDR1 and CDR2 from the germline V gene are MNHEY and SMNVEV (reference sequence). CDR3 in DNA: TGTGCCAGCAGTGTGACCGGGACTAGCTACGAGCAGTACTTC. Translating gives CASSVTGTSYEQYF.

V usage is TRBV11-2 and J usage is TRBJ2-7, with no clear D. Germline-derived CDR1 and CDR2 are SGHAT and FQNNGV. This CDR3 has 19 amino acids. The V end was cut by 4 bases, the J end by 3 bases, with 28 bases between. The CDR3 region has the DNA TGTGCCAGCAGCTCATCTAGGGAAAAAGTCCTGACAAAACGCTACGAGCAGTACTTC. As protein: CASSSSREKVLTKRYEQYF.

CDR3 nucleotides: TGCAGCGTTCACCGGAACACTGAAGCTTTCTTT. It translates to CSVHRNTEAFF. This chain links TRBV29-1 with TRBJ1-1; D is uncertain. The germline gives CDR1 SQVTM, CDR2 ANQGSEA. The CDR3 covers 11 residues. Trimming pared 5 bases from V and 1 base from J, leaving 5 bases between.

The CDR3 DNA reads TGTGCCAGCAGTGACGGGGTCTTTACGAACACTGAAGCTTTCTTT. Translation: CASSDGVFTNTEAFF. The chain couples TRBV25-1 to TRBJ1-1, with unresolved D. Between the trimmed V and J ends, which lost 3 bases and 1 base, there was a span of 12 bases. Per the germline V gene, CDR1 is MGHDK and CDR2 is SYGVNS. This CDR3 has 15 amino acids.

The rearrangement links TRBV7-6 to TRBJ2-3; the match to TRBD1 covers 9 bases. The trim removed 1 base at V and 5 bases at J, leaving 10 bases unmatched. The germline gives CDR1 SGHVS, CDR2 FNYEAQ. This CDR3 is 17 amino acids long. CDR3 sequence: CASSLDPMGQGIDTQYF. As DNA, the CDR3 is TGTGCCAGCAGCTTAGACCCGATGGGACAGGGAATAGATACGCAGTATTTT.

As for this clone: This specimen includes other DNA sequences encoding the same CDR3. The chain couples TRBV7-9 to TRBJ2-7; D is uncertain. Trimming left V 1 base short and J 2 bases short, with 6 bases between. The CDR3 is made up of 13 amino acids. CDR1 is SEHNR and CDR2 is FQNEAQ in the germline V gene (reference sequence). CDR3 protein: CASSLGVTYEQYF. The CDR3 DNA sequence: TGTGCCAGCAGCTTAGGGGTTACCTACGAGCAGTACTTC.

The chain has TRBV5-1 and TRBJ2-7; no clear D gene. The CDR3 totals 14 residues. The germline gives CDR1 SGHRS, CDR2 YFSETQ. Deletions cut 0 bases from V and 4 bases from J, with 11 bases between. CDR3 residues: CASSLGPGRYEQYF. CDR3 coding DNA: TGCGCCAGCAGCTTGGGTCCAGGCCGGTACGAGCAGTACTTC.

This clone was recorded once. Distinct nucleotide sequences in the sample also encode this CDR3. The V call is TRBV6-5, the J call TRBJ2-7; 10 bases are shared with TRBD2. Trimming took 0 bases from V and 0 from J; bases not matched to a gene: 2. This CDR3 is built from 16 residues. Germline CDR1 reads MNHEY; CDR2 reads SVGAGI. The CDR3 DNA reads TGTGCCAGCAGTTACTCACTAGCGGGATCCTCCTACGAGCAGTACTTC. Translation: CASSYSLAGSSYEQYF.

The chain recombines TRBV21-1 with TRBJ2-7; TRBD2, the table's D call, lacks a check against the DNA. TRBV21-1 is a recognized pseudogene. The length of the CDR3 is 19 residues. The CDR3 loop is CASSFTIPPLAGAPGEQYF. Here the CDR3 DNA reads TGTGCCAGCAGCTTCACGATCCCCCCTCTAGCGGGAGCGCCGGGCGAGCAGTACTTC.

This rearrangement joins TRBV5-8 to TRBJ1-5; 12 bases map to TRBD1. This CDR3 contains 16 residues. Trimming removed 3 bases from V and 6 bases from J; junction bases left unmatched: 7. The germline V gene has CDR1 SGHTS and CDR2 YDEGEE. As DNA, the CDR3 is TGTGCCAGCAGCTGGGGGACAGGGGGCGTAGGTCAGCCCCAGCATTTT. Residues: CASSWGTGGVGQPQHF.

This chain links TRBV6-1 with TRBJ1-1, with 8 bases aligning to TRBD1. Germline values: CDR1 MNHNS, CDR2 SASEGT. Unmatched junction bases numbered 4, after V lost 7 bases and J lost 6 bases. The CDR3 has 12 residues. The CDR3 nucleotides read TGTGCCAGCAAACAGGGGGTGCCTGAAGCTTTCTTT. Translating it yields CASKQGVPEAFF.